The clone carrying this T cell receptor beta chain was seen ten or more times. CDR3 length equals 12 residues. The V gene lost 7 bases and the J gene lost 7 bases, with 13 bases spanning the gap. This sample was taken from a study of Graves' ophthalmopathy and Graves' hyperthyroidism. The TCR beta CDR3 regions underwent amplification from RNA transcripts. Second-round multiplex PCR came after first-round RT-PCR with HTBI primers. In TCRdb, the multiplex PCR reads were re-called with MiXCR into one record per CDR3 protein. Here the sample spans roughly 500,000 distinct CDR3 sequences, about 15% being singletons.

The chain joins TRBV12-3 or TRBV12-4 to TRBJ1-2; D perhaps matches TRBD1 (5 bases). This TCR came from a woman in her 30s with Graves' ophthalmopathy. Sequencing was done on a sample of blood. The CDR3 loop reads CASTIPGFGYTF. CDR3 bases: TGTGCCAGCACCATCCCAGGGTTTGGCTACACCTTC.